Below, one T cell receptor (beta chain) is given with its context. This clone's antigen is unknown. No qualities accompany the bases; no much larger clone lies one base away. These data belong to a study of T-cell reconstitution after alpha-beta-depleted transplantation in children (dated by TCRdb to 2016 to 2017). Regarding the complete study: T-cell immune reconstitution after TCRalphabeta/CD19-depleted allogeneic hematopoietic cell transplantation in children was quantitatively tracked in the study by means of TCR repertoire profiling.

Study-wide conclusions, independent of this receptor: In some patients, the high TCRbeta diversity seen at day 60 was put down to recipient T cells and intrathymic progenitors that had survived conditioning. Apparently early alphabetaT-cell count recovery about two months after transplant reportedly relied on only several hundred rapidly expanded clones derived from non-depleted graft cells. Over the following months the frequencies of hyperexpanded clones went down, and after one year T-cell counts and TCRbeta diversity were mostly credited to newly produced T cells.

From a lookup of the germline V gene, CDR1 and CDR2 are KGHSH and LQKENI. V was cut back by 3 bases and J by 0 bases, leaving a gap of 12 bases between them. The CDR3, cysteine through phenylalanine, is 15 amino acids long. Only the CDR3 part of the read is kept: 45 bases, read in frame from the first base. The sample's treatment or condition, from its label and the paper: allogeneic hematopoietic cell transplantation with graft depleted of TCRalphabeta T cells and CD19 B cells. The transplant recipients were children given TCRalphabeta/CD19-depleted allogeneic hematopoietic cell grafts. Receptor amplification or capture employed PCR. TCRdb records Illumina HiSeq 2500 as the sequencer. Molecular barcoding was employed in the preparation of TCR libraries, with unique molecular identifiers being used to normalize TCRbeta repertoire quantification. TCRdb trimmed the raw reads at Q25, called clones with MiXCR and kept productive beta chains. Merged by CDR3 protein, the rows form single entries marked with the most common genes and DNA. Counted in this sample were around 490,000 distinct CDR3 sequences; around 10% of them appeared once. The top ten hold about 15% of the sample.

The clonotype comes from a female patient aged 2-15 years who had a stem cell transplant for aplastic anemia, so the T cells may come from the graft donor. This specimen consisted of PBMCs, mostly from graft donor cells, obtained 180 days after TCRalphabeta/CD19-depleted stem cell transplant. This chain is built from TRBV18 and TRBJ2-7, with the D gene too uncertain to name. The nucleotide sequence reads TGTGCCAGCTCACCCACGGTCCGCGACTCCTACGAGCAGTACTTC. Its coded protein is CASSPTVRDSYEQYF.